Sequencing of this TCR beta chain was carried out in a study of CD8 T cell repertoires and HIV-1 epitope variants. Looking at the study overall: Twenty-five autologous and known Gag and Nef epitope variant peptides each stimulated T cells separately. An uncultured baseline aliquot held 1M T cells.

Survey-depth immunoSEQ sequencing covered TCR beta CDR3 regions. Some clones are missing from TCRdb's copy, which holds only in-frame ones; the method was immunoSEQ multiplex PCR. The profile shows about 95,000 clones, more than 65% of them singletons. General study findings and limits: The TAALDMSHF plasma variant had no responses, unlike KF9 (roughly 5 clonotypes) and HW9 (one).

A note on this clone: The antigen is unknown.

The sequencing input was uncultured baseline CD8+ T cells from peripheral blood mononuclear cells (PBMCs). The receptor's source is a male donor with HIV.

In DNA form, the CDR3 reads TGTGCCAGCAGCTTTGACAATAGCTACGAGCAGTACTTC. This encodes CASSFDNSYEQYF. The J gene is TRBJ2-7, the V gene TRBV11-1; D is undetermined. Germline values: CDR1 SGHAT, CDR2 FQDESV (reference sequence). The CDR3 contains 13 residues. V lost 3 bases, J lost 3 bases, and 9 bases lay in between.